These 27 T cell receptor beta chains came from one sample sequenced in a study of blood T cell repertoires in COVID-19. Sequenced by immunoSEQ multiplex PCR; TCRdb stores in-frame clones only, minus some. The sample yields some 52,000 clones, about 88% seen once. The source material was peripheral blood. These TCRs come from a man between 60 and 70 years old with active COVID-19.

Ten or more counts support this clone. V gene TRBV27 combines with J gene TRBJ2-7; perhaps TRBD1 as D (7 bases). Germline-derived CDR1 and CDR2 are MNHEY and SMNVEV (reference sequence). V was cut by 5 bases and J by 5 bases, with 16 bases left in between. The CDR3 has 14 residues. The CDR3 nucleotides are TGTGCCAGCAGTAGGCGGGACAGAGGCGACGAGCAGTACTTC. Translating gives CASSRRDRGDEQYF.

V gene TRBV18 combines with J gene TRBJ2-1; 10 bases line up with TRBD2. V was pared by 4 bases and J by 3 bases, with 3 bases of the junction left unmatched. This CDR3 contains 15 residues. The germline CDR1 and CDR2 sequences are KGHSH and LQKENI. The CDR3 DNA follows: TGTGCCAGCTCACAGGGACTAGCGAACTACAATGAGCAGTTCTTC. Translating it yields CASSQGLANYNEQFF.

The chain recombines TRBV11-2 with TRBJ2-3; 10 nucleotides line up with TRBD2. The germline gives CDR1 SGHAT, CDR2 FQNNGV. With 5 bases clipped from V and 2 bases from J, the junction kept 4 bases outside the gene matches. There are 15 residues in the CDR3. The CDR3 reads CASSRTSGATDTQYF. CDR3 bases: TGTGCCAGCAGCCGCACTAGCGGGGCCACAGATACGCAGTATTTT.

This chain connects TRBV5-4 to TRBJ1-2; 7 nucleotides match TRBD1. Per germline, CDR1 SGHNT and CDR2 YYREEE (reference sequence). The junction had 1 base not matched to a gene; V was cut back by 0 bases and J by 2 bases. The CDR3 consists of 14 residues. CDR3: CASSLGQGNYGYTF. As DNA, the CDR3 is TGTGCCAGCAGCTTGGGACAGGGAAACTATGGCTACACCTTC.

The J gene is TRBJ2-7, the V gene TRBV13; 11 bases align to TRBD2. Trimming took 5 bases from V and 2 from J; bases not matched to a gene: 5. Germline V gene data show CDR1 as PRHDT and CDR2 as FYEKMQ (reference sequence). The CDR3 length is 15 residues. This chain's CDR3 is CASSLSGLAAYEQYF. CDR3 nucleotide sequence: TGTGCCAGCAGCCTATCGGGACTAGCGGCCTACGAGCAGTACTTC.

The chain is built from TRBV7-8 and TRBJ2-5; 8 bases match TRBD2. This CDR3 has 14 amino acids. Germline CDR1 SGHVS, CDR2 FQNEAQ. Losses at the gene ends were 6 bases for V and 5 bases for J; bases not matched to a gene: 8. As DNA, the CDR3 is TGTGCCAGCAGATCCGGGAGGGCCGTGGAGACCCAGTACTTC. Translation: CASRSGRAVETQYF.

The chain is built from TRBV4-3 and TRBJ2-2; 10 bases map to TRBD1. The germline gives CDR1 LGHNA, CDR2 YSLEER. The CDR3 contains 17 residues. Unmatched junction bases numbered 9, after V lost 3 bases and J lost 5 bases. CDR3 DNA: TGCGCCAGCAGCCAGGAACGGACAGGGGGAGGTACCGGGGAGCTGTTTTTT. It specifies CASSQERTGGGTGELFF.

V is TRBV5-1 and J is TRBJ2-1, with D hard to call. The CDR3 length is 15 residues. CDR1 SGHRS and CDR2 YFSETQ come from the germline V gene. V was shortened by 4 bases and J by 9 bases, with 20 bases between the two germline ends. The chain's CDR3 is CASSAGGSGATEQFF. CDR3 nucleotide sequence: TGCGCCAGCAGCGCTGGCGGATCTGGAGCAACTGAGCAGTTCTTC.

This chain links TRBV4-1 with TRBJ1-2; 8 bases match TRBD1. The germline CDR1 and CDR2 sequences are MGHRA and YSYEKL. CDR3 size: 15 residues. After removal of 0 bases from V and 6 bases from J, the junction contained 6 bases not matched to a gene. CDR3 sequence: CASSQDQGARNGYTF. The CDR3 DNA reads as TGCGCCAGCAGCCAAGATCAGGGGGCCCGGAATGGCTACACCTTC.

This clone was counted once. This sequence joins TRBV28 and TRBJ2-3, with 9 bases aligning to TRBD1. Germline lookup yields CDR1 MDHEN and CDR2 SYDVKM. Germline trimming cut 5 bases from V and 1 base from J; bases unmatched to any gene: 4. The CDR3 runs to 15 residues. As DNA, the CDR3 is TGTGCCAGCAGTCAACAGGGGGCAGGCACAGATACGCAGTATTTT. Amino acid sequence: CASSQQGAGTDTQYF.

V usage is TRBV2 and J usage is TRBJ1-4, with D hard to call. V lost 4 bases and J lost 8, with 11 bases in between. The CDR3 sequence is 13 residues long. Germline lookup yields CDR1 SNHLY and CDR2 FYNNEI. This CDR3 is CASSGVTGEKLFF. The DNA of the CDR3 is TGTGCCAGCAGTGGGGTAACGGGAGAAAAACTGTTTTTT.

This chain uses TRBV7-9 with TRBJ1-5; tentative D call: TRBD1 (5 bases). Germline CDR1 SEHNR, CDR2 FQNEAQ (reference sequence). This CDR3 comprises 13 residues. With 3 bases removed from V and 3 bases from J, the gap between germline ends came to 6 bases. The CDR3 DNA is TGTGCCAGCAGCTTGGACACCAATCAGCCCCAGCATTTT. It encodes CASSLDTNQPQHF.

The chain employs TRBV10-3 and TRBJ2-2; maybe TRBD2 (6 bases). This CDR3 contains 18 residues. V gave up 0 bases and J gave up 3 bases, with 17 bases separating them. Germline V lookup: CDR1 ENHRY, CDR2 SYGVKD. The CDR3 spells CAISESGGTGFHTGELFF. The CDR3 DNA is TGTGCCATCAGTGAGTCGGGCGGGACGGGGTTCCACACCGGGGAGCTGTTTTTT.

The chain uses TRBV6-1 and TRBJ2-7; unclear D gene. The germline V gene has CDR1 MNHNS and CDR2 SASEGT. The germline V and J ends were trimmed by 2 bases and 7 bases, with 9 bases remaining between them. The CDR3 extends over 12 amino acids. CDR3 loop: CASSEPRGEQYF. The CDR3 DNA reads TGTGCCAGCAGTGAACCTCGCGGAGAGCAGTACTTC.

The chain employs TRBV3-1 (or the pseudogene TRBV3-2) and TRBJ1-1; tentative D call: TRBD1 (5 bases). The V gene's germline CDR1 is LGHDT and CDR2 YNNKEL (reference sequence). The germline V and J ends were trimmed by 4 bases and 3 bases, with 15 bases remaining between them. The CDR3 is 15 amino acids. The CDR3 loop is CASSLTGAGDTEAFF. The CDR3 DNA follows: TGTGCCAGCAGCCTCACGGGCGCGGGGGACACTGAAGCTTTCTTT.

Regarding this clone: In the same sample, other DNA sequences code for this CDR3. This chain links TRBV19 with TRBJ1-5; 11 nucleotides match TRBD1. The V gene end was trimmed by 6 bases and the J gene end by 6 bases; junction bases not matched to a gene: 10. The CDR3 covers 16 residues. The germline gives CDR1 LNHDA, CDR2 SQIVND (reference sequence). The CDR3 reads CASSPNRDRGTQPQHF. CDR3 in DNA: TGTGCCAGTAGCCCTAACCGGGACAGGGGGACTCAGCCCCAGCATTTT.

This clone was seen a few times. One end of the junction varies from germline; a read error may be responsible. V usage is TRBV29-1 and J usage is TRBJ2-7; a possible D gene is TRBD2 (5 bases). CDR1 and CDR2 (germline): SQVTM, ANQGSEA. The CDR3 runs to 12 residues. This chain's CDR3 is CSVGPSSHEQYF. The CDR3, as DNA: TGCAGCGTAGGCCCTAGCTCCCACGAGCAGTACTTC.

The CDR3 sequence is CASSLGGYEQYF. CDR3 nucleotide sequence: TGTGCCAGCAGTTTGGGGGGCTACGAGCAGTACTTC. V is TRBV28 and J is TRBJ2-7; the D gene is possibly TRBD2 (6 bases). V was clipped by 3 bases and J by 3 bases, with 6 bases between them. Germline CDR1 and CDR2: MDHEN and SYDVKM. There are 12 residues in the CDR3.

The J gene is TRBJ2-1, the V gene TRBV4-3, with 8 bases lining up with TRBD1. Germline V gene sequence: CDR1 LGHNA, CDR2 YSLEER. J gave up 4 bases and V 1 base, and 3 bases lay outside the gene matches. There are 15 residues in the CDR3. The CDR3, as DNA: TGCGCCAGCAGCCAAGTAACAGGGGGATACAATGAGCAGTTCTTC. Protein: CASSQVTGGYNEQFF.

This rearrangement joins TRBV7-9 to TRBJ1-5; D might be TRBD1 (6 bases). Deletions cut 3 bases from V and 2 bases from J, with 14 bases between. The length of the CDR3 is 16 residues. Germline V lookup: CDR1 SEHNR, CDR2 FQNEAQ (reference sequence). The CDR3, as DNA: TGTGCCAGCAGCTTTGGGGGGGGCACCGGCAATCAGCCCCAGCATTTT. This codes for CASSFGGGTGNQPQHF.

The rearrangement uses TRBV20-1 and TRBJ1-1; D ambiguous. The CDR3 is made up of 12 amino acids. Trimming removed 3 bases at V and 2 bases at J, with 7 bases between. Germline V gene sequence: CDR1 DFQATT, CDR2 SNEGSKA (reference sequence). The CDR3 region is CSASGENTEAFF. CDR3 DNA sequence: TGCAGTGCTAGTGGCGAAAACACTGAAGCTTTCTTT.

This chain links TRBV3-1 (or the pseudogene TRBV3-2) with TRBJ2-2; D not certain. The CDR3 consists of 16 residues. Trimming took 1 base from V and 1 from J, leaving 10 bases between them. Germline V gene lookup returns CDR1 LGHDT and CDR2 YNNKEL (reference sequence). This CDR3 reads CASSQVIILNTGELFF. The CDR3 DNA follows: TGTGCCAGCAGCCAAGTAATAATTCTGAACACCGGGGAGCTGTTTTTT.

This clone was picked up one time. V gene TRBV2 combines with J gene TRBJ2-1; 10 bases match TRBD2. Germline lookup yields CDR1 SNHLY and CDR2 FYNNEI. J was trimmed by 8 bases and V by 5 bases; bases with no gene match: 9. The CDR3 loop spans 15 amino acids. The CDR3 region is CASSTPSLAGDEQFF. The CDR3 nucleotides are TGTGCCAGCAGTACCCCGTCCCTAGCGGGAGATGAGCAGTTCTTC.

The chain combines TRBV6-1 with TRBJ1-1; perhaps TRBD1 as D (5 bases). V lost 3 bases to trimming and J lost 7 bases, with 12 bases between them. The V gene's germline CDR1 is MNHNS and CDR2 SASEGT. This CDR3 comprises 13 residues. The CDR3 reads CASSDAGYGEAFF. For the CDR3, the DNA is TGTGCCAGCAGTGACGCAGGGTACGGTGAAGCTTTCTTT.

J is TRBJ2-1 and V is TRBV18, with 9 bases matching TRBD2. Trimming removed 3 bases from V and 5 bases from J; junction bases left unmatched: 2. There are 14 residues in the CDR3. Germline V gives CDR1 KGHSH, CDR2 LQKENI. As DNA, the CDR3 is TGTGCCAGCTCACCGACTAGCGGCGACAATGAGCAGTTCTTC. Encoded protein: CASSPTSGDNEQFF. Variable domain in full (rest from reference TRBV18 and TRBJ2-1): NAGVMQNPRHLVRRRGQEARLRCSPMKGHSHVYWYRQLPEEGLKFMVYLQKENIIDESGMPKERFSAEFPKEGPSILRIQQVVRGDSAAYFCASSPTSGDNEQFFGPGTRLTVL.

V gene TRBV7-9 combines with J gene TRBJ1-2; 8 positions agree with TRBD1. V shed 4 bases, J shed 4 bases, and the junction held 5 bases outside the gene matches. In germline, CDR1 is SEHNR, CDR2 FQNEAQ (reference sequence). The CDR3 runs 14 residues. CDR3 sequence: CASSSQTGAYGYTF. Written as DNA, the CDR3 is TGTGCCAGCAGCTCGCAGACAGGGGCCTATGGCTACACCTTC.

The chain recombines TRBV4-3 with TRBJ2-1, with D tentatively TRBD2 (6 bases). Germline CDR1 and CDR2: LGHNA and YSLEER. The CDR3 has 14 amino acids. V lost 0 bases and J lost 9, with 12 bases in between. For the CDR3, the DNA is TGCGCCAGCAGCCAAGAGCCTACTAGCACTGAGCAGTTCTTC. Translating gives CASSQEPTSTEQFF.